This T cell receptor (beta chain) was profiled in a study of T cells in Graves' hyperthyroidism and ophthalmopathy. There are many counts of this clonotype. What it binds is unknown. CDR1 and CDR2 from the germline V gene are SSHAT and FNYEAQ (reference sequence). The CDR3 is 15 amino acids. The trim removed 5 bases at V and 6 bases at J, leaving 3 bases unmatched. Study-wide results and limits: Within blood appeared most thyroid clonotypes that had expanded above 0.001.

Amplification of TCR beta CDR3 regions used RNA as the template. TCR CDR3 regions were first amplified by RT-PCR with HTBI primers. One entry per CDR3 protein, called by TCRdb with MiXCR from the multiplex PCR reads. The sample has 300,000 to 500,000 distinct CDR3 sequences, 14% to 15% seen once; the top ten hold approximately 32%. Graves' hyperthyroidism is called stable when ophthalmopathy does not progress within 18 months. Exclusion followed for patients with uncontrolled infection, other autoimmune disease, pregnancy or lactation. Clinical symptoms, serum thyroxine and TRAb, thyroid ultrasound and orbital computed tomography were used for the diagnoses.

This sequence originates from a woman aged 25 to 45 with Graves' hyperthyroidism. The V and J genes are TRBV7-7 and TRBJ2-1; 14 bases align to TRBD2. The sample was blood. CDR3 sequence reads: CASSVGTSGSNEQFF. The CDR3 DNA reads as TGTGCCAGCAGCGTAGGGACTAGCGGGAGCAATGAGCAGTTCTTC. Full variable domain (remainder filled in from reference TRBV7-7 and TRBJ2-1): GAGVSQSPRYKVTKRGQDVTLRCDPISSHATLYWYQQALGQGPEFLTYFNYEAQPDKSGLPSDRFSAERPEGSISTLTIQRTEQRDSAMYRCASSVGTSGSNEQFFGPGTRLTVL.